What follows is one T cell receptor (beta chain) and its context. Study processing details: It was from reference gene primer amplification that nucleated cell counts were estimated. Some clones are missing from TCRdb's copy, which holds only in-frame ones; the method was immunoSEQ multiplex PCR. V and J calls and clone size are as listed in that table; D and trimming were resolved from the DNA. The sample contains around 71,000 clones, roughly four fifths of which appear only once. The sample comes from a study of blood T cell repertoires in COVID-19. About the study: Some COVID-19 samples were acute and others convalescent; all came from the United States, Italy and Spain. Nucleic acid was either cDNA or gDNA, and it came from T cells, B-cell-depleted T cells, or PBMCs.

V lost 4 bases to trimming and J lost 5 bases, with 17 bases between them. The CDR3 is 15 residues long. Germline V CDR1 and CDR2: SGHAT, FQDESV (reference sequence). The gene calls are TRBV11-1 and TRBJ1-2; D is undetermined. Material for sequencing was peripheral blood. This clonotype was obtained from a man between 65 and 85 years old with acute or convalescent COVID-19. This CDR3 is CASSSPGSTVYGYTF. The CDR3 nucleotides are TGTGCCAGCAGCTCCCCGGGGAGTACGGTGTATGGCTACACCTTC.